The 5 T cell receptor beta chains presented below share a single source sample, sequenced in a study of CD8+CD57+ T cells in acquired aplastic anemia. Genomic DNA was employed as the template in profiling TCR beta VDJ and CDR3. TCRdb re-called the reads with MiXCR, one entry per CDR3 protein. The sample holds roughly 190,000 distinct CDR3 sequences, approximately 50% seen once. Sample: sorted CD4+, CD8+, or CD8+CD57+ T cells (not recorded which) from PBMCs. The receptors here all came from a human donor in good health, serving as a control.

The CDR3 coding sequence is TGCAGCGTTTCTGACAGGGGATTTTACAATGAGCAGTTCTTC. Its protein product is CSVSDRGFYNEQFF. The rearrangement uses TRBV29-1 and TRBJ2-1, with 8 bases that match TRBD1. The CDR3 covers 14 residues. The germline V gene has CDR1 SQVTM and CDR2 ANQGSEA. The trim removed 5 bases at V and 4 bases at J, leaving 7 bases unmatched.

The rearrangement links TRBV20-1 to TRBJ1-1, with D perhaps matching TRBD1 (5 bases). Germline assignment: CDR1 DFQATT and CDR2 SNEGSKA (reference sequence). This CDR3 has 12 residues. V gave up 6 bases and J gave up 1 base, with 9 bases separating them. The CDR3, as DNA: TGCAGTGCAGGGCAGGGGAACACTGAAGCTTTCTTT. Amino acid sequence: CSAGQGNTEAFF.

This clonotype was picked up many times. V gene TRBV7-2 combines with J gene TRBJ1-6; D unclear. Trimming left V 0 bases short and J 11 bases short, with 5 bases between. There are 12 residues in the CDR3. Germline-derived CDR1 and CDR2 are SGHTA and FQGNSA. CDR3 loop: CASSLAMTPLHF. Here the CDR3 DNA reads TGTGCCAGCAGCTTAGCTATGACACCCCTCCACTTT.

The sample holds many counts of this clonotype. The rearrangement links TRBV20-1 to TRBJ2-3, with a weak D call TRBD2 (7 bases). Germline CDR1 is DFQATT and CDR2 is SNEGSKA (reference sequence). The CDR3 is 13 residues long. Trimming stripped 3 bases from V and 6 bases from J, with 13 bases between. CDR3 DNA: TGCAGTGCTAGGGGGGGGGCGGCGGATACGCAGTATTTT. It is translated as CSARGGAADTQYF.

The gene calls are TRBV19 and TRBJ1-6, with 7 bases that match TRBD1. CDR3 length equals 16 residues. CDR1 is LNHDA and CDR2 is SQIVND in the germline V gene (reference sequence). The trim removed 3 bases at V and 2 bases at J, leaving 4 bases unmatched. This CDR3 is CASSIFGTAYNSPLHF. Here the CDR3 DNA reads TGTGCCAGTAGTATCTTCGGGACAGCCTATAATTCACCCCTCCACTTT. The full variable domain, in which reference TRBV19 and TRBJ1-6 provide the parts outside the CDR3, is DGGITQSPKYLFRKEGQNVTLSCEQNLNHDAMYWYRQDPGQGLRLIYYSQIVNDFQKGDIAEGYSVSREKKESFPLTVTSAQKNPTAFYLCASSIFGTAYNSPLHFGNGTRLTVT.